A single sample gave rise to the 14 T cell receptor beta chains below, sequenced in a study of shared clonotypes between healthy human individuals (dated by TCRdb to 2020 to 2021). The library was prepared using the immunoSEQ multiplex PCR assay. This immuneACCESS table, as held by TCRdb, lists in-frame sequences with V and J called but not all clones. Of the missing ones, under half trace to an unresolved V gene in checked studies; the others have no known cause. The sample yields around 1.1 million clones; about 80% were counted once. Of the sample, roughly 0.55% is held by the ten largest clones. The material sequenced was memory CD4+ T cells from PBMCs. The cell subset or site label, read with the paper, signifies: CD45RA-negative fraction. Receptor source: a man between 18 and 35 years old in good health. Some clones in this sample may be carry-over from other donors' samples.

The chain uses TRBV9 and TRBJ2-7; D is undetermined. This CDR3 region has 11 residues. Looked up from germline, CDR1 is SGDLS and CDR2 is YYNGEE. V was shortened by 3 bases and J by 4 bases, with 5 bases between the two germline ends. The CDR3 region is CASSAPYEQYF. The CDR3, as DNA: TGTGCCAGCAGCGCCCCATACGAGCAGTACTTC.

V gene TRBV5-1 combines with J gene TRBJ1-2; 7 positions match TRBD1. The CDR3 totals 13 residues. The germline V gene has CDR1 SGHRS and CDR2 YFSETQ. V shed 2 bases, J shed 4 bases, and the junction held 2 bases outside the gene matches. This CDR3 reads CASSLQGSYGYTF. CDR3 nucleotides: TGCGCCAGCAGCTTACAGGGGAGCTATGGCTACACCTTC.

Comments on this clone: A much larger clonotype is one base distant, so this may be a read error. Different DNA sequences within this sample yield the same CDR3. The chain uses TRBV5-1 and TRBJ2-3; D remains unclear. CDR1 and CDR2 (germline): SGHRS, YFSETQ. The CDR3 sequence is 12 residues long. Trimming took 0 bases from V and 5 from J, leaving 4 bases between them. The DNA of the CDR3 is TGCGCCAGCAGCTTGGAAGGAGATACGCAGTATTTT. It specifies CASSLEGDTQYF.

This rearrangement joins TRBV30 to TRBJ1-3; 9 bases map to TRBD1. CDR3 length: 13 residues. CDR1 is GTSNPN and CDR2 is SVGIG in the germline V gene (reference sequence). J lost 4 bases, V lost 5 bases, and 3 bases had no gene match. As DNA, the CDR3 is TGTGCCTGGGCGACAGGGGGAGGAAACACCATATATTTT. This sequence encodes CAWATGGGNTIYF.

The chain recombines TRBV10-3 with TRBJ2-3, with 7 nucleotides matching TRBD1. V lost 2 bases to trimming and J lost 8 bases; unmatched junction nucleotides: 7. CDR3 size: 14 residues. The germline V gene encodes CDR1 ENHRY and CDR2 SYGVKD. CDR3 nucleotide sequence: TGTGCCATCAGTGAGATACAGGGGAAGTCTACGCAGTATTTT. This codes for CAISEIQGKSTQYF.

The gene calls are TRBV6-5 and TRBJ1-3, with D uncertain. In germline, CDR1 is MNHEY, CDR2 SVGAGI. The CDR3 extends over 13 amino acids. The V gene lost 6 bases and the J gene lost 8 bases, with 14 bases spanning the gap. The CDR3 spells CASSPPGVDTIYF. The CDR3 DNA is TGTGCCAGCAGCCCCCCAGGAGTTGACACCATATATTTT.

The chain uses TRBV7-7 and TRBJ2-2, with 9 nucleotides matching TRBD1. CDR1 is SSHAT and CDR2 is FNYEAQ in the germline V gene (reference sequence). The J segment lost 8 bases and the V segment lost 5 bases, leaving 12 bases of the junction unmatched. CDR3 size: 16 residues. CDR3 region: CASSPGQGRSPGELFF. Written as DNA, the CDR3 is TGTGCCAGCAGCCCTGGACAGGGGCGGTCCCCGGGGGAGCTGTTTTTT.

The chain uses TRBV5-1 and TRBJ1-2, with unresolved D. V gave up 0 bases and J gave up 4 bases, with 7 bases separating them. Germline lookup yields CDR1 SGHRS and CDR2 YFSETQ. The CDR3 sequence is 13 residues long. The CDR3: CASSLDGSYGYTF. The CDR3 nucleotides read TGCGCCAGCAGCTTGGACGGGAGCTATGGCTACACCTTC.

The chain links TRBV19 to TRBJ2-2; TRBD1 matches 7 bases. Losses at the gene ends were 4 bases for V and 4 bases for J; bases not matched to a gene: 3. The CDR3 sequence is 14 residues long. Germline CDR1 reads LNHDA; CDR2 reads SQIVND (reference sequence). DNA for the CDR3: TGTGCCAGTAGTAGGCCAGGGGGCACCGGGGAGCTGTTTTTT. Amino acid sequence: CASSRPGGTGELFF.

The V and J genes are TRBV28 and TRBJ2-7; TRBD2 matches 10 bases. After removal of 6 bases from V and 4 bases from J, the junction contained 12 bases not matched to a gene. From germline, CDR1 is MDHEN and CDR2 SYDVKM. This CDR3 region has 16 residues. Here the CDR3 DNA reads TGTGCCAGCAGCCGAATTCGGGCTAGCGGGAGTTACGAGCAGTACTTC. Protein product: CASSRIRASGSYEQYF.

This clone was seen only once. The conserved final phenylalanine or tryptophan is absent from the CDR3, which likely points to a read error. The DNA is left out, because the CDR3 cannot be placed on it with certainty; the CDR3 is given as TCRdb lists it. J is TRBJ2-7 and V is TRBV30; no DNA check was done on the table's D call, TRBD2. The CDR3 has 13 amino acids, counting both end residues. Germline V gene lookup returns CDR1 GTSNPN and CDR2 SVGIG (reference sequence). The CDR3 sequence is CAWTTGRDNGLRI.

This clone showed up just a few times. This chain joins TRBV4-1 and TRBJ1-1; possibly TRBD1 for D (5 bases). Between the trimmed V and J ends, which lost 1 base and 12 bases, there was a span of 15 bases. Germline V CDR1 and CDR2: MGHRA, YSYEKL. The CDR3 length is 13 residues. CDR3 coding DNA: TGCGCCAGCAGCCAAGCCGGGACCCGGGGAACTTTCTTT. As protein: CASSQAGTRGTFF.

V is TRBV5-1 and J is TRBJ2-7, with TRBD2 matching 15 bases. The CDR3 totals 17 residues. Trimming removed 0 bases from V and 3 bases from J; junction bases left unmatched: 4. In germline, CDR1 is SGHRS, CDR2 YFSETQ. Here the CDR3 reads CASSLGTSGRAGYEQYF. The CDR3 nucleotides read TGCGCCAGCAGCTTGGGGACTAGCGGGAGGGCCGGCTACGAGCAGTACTTC.

V and J are TRBV5-1 and TRBJ1-1; 7 bases map to TRBD1. The CDR3 has 13 amino acids. Germline V gives CDR1 SGHRS, CDR2 YFSETQ. The ends lost 4 bases at V and 7 bases at J; junction bases unmatched: 7. The CDR3 reads CASSPRDSSEAFF. CDR3 nucleotide sequence: TGCGCCAGCAGCCCCCGGGACAGCAGTGAAGCTTTCTTT.